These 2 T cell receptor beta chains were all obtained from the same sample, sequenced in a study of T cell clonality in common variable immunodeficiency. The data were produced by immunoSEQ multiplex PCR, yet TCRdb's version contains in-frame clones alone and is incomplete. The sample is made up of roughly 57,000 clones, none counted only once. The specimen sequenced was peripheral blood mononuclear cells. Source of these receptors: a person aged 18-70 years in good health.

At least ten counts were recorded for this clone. The DNA read from the CDR3 is TGTGCCAGCAGTTTAACGGACTATGGC. It yields the protein CASSLTDYG. The full CDR3 is CASSLTDYGYTF. This chain connects TRBV28 to TRBJ1-2; D gene unclear. The sequenced fragment ends 3 residues before the CDR3 boundary, so the rest is inferred from the germline J gene. Trimming took 2 bases from V and 3 from J, leaving 4 bases between them. The CDR3 spans 12 residues. Germline loops: CDR1 MDHEN, CDR2 SYDVKM.

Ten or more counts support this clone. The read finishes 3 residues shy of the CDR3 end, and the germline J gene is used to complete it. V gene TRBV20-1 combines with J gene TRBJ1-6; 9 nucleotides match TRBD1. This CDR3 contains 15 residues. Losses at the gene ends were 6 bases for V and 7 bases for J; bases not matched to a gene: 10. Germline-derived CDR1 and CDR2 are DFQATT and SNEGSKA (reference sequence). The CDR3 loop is CSARTGAIDNSPLHF. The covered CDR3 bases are TGCAGTGCCCGGACAGGGGCGATTGACAATTCACCC.